Below are 21 T cell receptor beta chains sequenced from a single sample in a study of siplizumab effects on memory and regulatory T cells. Some clones are missing from TCRdb's copy, which holds only in-frame ones; the method was immunoSEQ multiplex PCR. Of approximately 60,000 clones listed, 90% to 97% are singletons. Sequences were obtained from naive CD8+ T cells sorted from blood. Source of these receptors: a human donor in good health.

V is TRBV5-4 and J is TRBJ1-1; 7 nucleotides align to TRBD1. This CDR3 contains 15 residues. Trimming cost V 3 bases and J 0 bases; bases outside gene matches: 5. CDR1 SGHNT and CDR2 YYREEE come from the germline V gene (reference sequence). The CDR3 spells CASSYKGQMNTEAFF. The CDR3 DNA is TGTGCCAGCAGCTATAAGGGACAGATGAACACTGAAGCTTTCTTT.

This sequence joins TRBV29-1 and TRBJ2-7; D is possibly TRBD2 (7 bases). This CDR3 region has 13 residues. The germline V gene has CDR1 SQVTM and CDR2 ANQGSEA. Trimming removed 5 bases from V and 3 bases from J, with 14 bases in between. The chain's CDR3 is CSVLRGAFYEQYF. CDR3 sequence (DNA): TGCAGCGTTTTACGGGGGGCCTTCTACGAGCAGTACTTC.

The chain joins TRBV7-6 to TRBJ2-3; D is undetermined. V lost 1 base and J lost 3, with 11 bases in between. The CDR3 consists of 15 residues. Germline V gives CDR1 SGHVS, CDR2 FNYEAQ. In DNA form, the CDR3 reads TGTGCCAGCAGCTTAGAGGGATATCCTACAGATACGCAGTATTTT. Amino acids: CASSLEGYPTDTQYF.

The chain links TRBV2 to TRBJ2-1; TRBD1 matches 10 bases. The CDR3 is made up of 15 amino acids. The ends lost 7 bases at V and 5 bases at J; junction bases unmatched: 8. Germline CDR1 and CDR2: SNHLY and FYNNEI. DNA for the CDR3: TGTGCCAGCACTATGGGACAGGGGTTGGACAATGAGCAGTTCTTC. This gives the protein CASTMGQGLDNEQFF.

This sequence joins TRBV27 and TRBJ1-1; D perhaps matches TRBD1 (5 bases). Trimming took off 2 bases at V and 0 bases at J, with 10 bases between the two ends. Germline CDR1 and CDR2: MNHEY and SMNVEV (reference sequence). The CDR3 has 15 amino acids. In DNA form, the CDR3 reads TGTGCCAGCAGTTTAAGGGACGGACTGAACACTGAAGCTTTCTTT. Amino acids: CASSLRDGLNTEAFF.

The CDR3 loop reads CASSLAGLEEQYF. Written as DNA, the CDR3 is TGTGCCAGCAGTCTAGCAGGTTTGGAGGAGCAGTACTTC. This sequence joins TRBV27 and TRBJ2-7; perhaps TRBD2 as D (5 bases). The CDR3 contains 13 residues. Germline CDR1 is MNHEY and CDR2 is SMNVEV (reference sequence). Trimming stripped 5 bases from V and 7 bases from J, with 15 bases between.

The J gene is TRBJ2-1, the V gene TRBV9, with 7 nucleotides matching TRBD2. With 4 bases clipped from V and 10 bases from J, the junction kept 5 bases outside the gene matches. The length of the CDR3 is 12 residues. Germline CDR1 SGDLS, CDR2 YYNGEE. The CDR3 region is CASSPSGLEQFF. As DNA, the CDR3 is TGTGCCAGCAGCCCTAGCGGATTAGAGCAGTTCTTC.

The J gene is TRBJ1-1, the V gene TRBV27; no clear D. The CDR3 contains 15 residues. Germline CDR1 reads MNHEY; CDR2 reads SMNVEV (reference sequence). V gave up 0 bases and J gave up 3 bases, with 11 bases separating them. CDR3 sequence: CASSLSAGLDTEAFF. CDR3 DNA: TGTGCCAGCAGTTTATCCGCGGGTTTAGACACTGAAGCTTTCTTT.

This clone was observed a single time. The rearrangement uses TRBV6-6 and TRBJ2-5; D gene ambiguous. The CDR3 extends over 14 amino acids. Per the germline V gene, CDR1 is MNHNY and CDR2 is SVGAGI (reference sequence). Trimming removed 2 bases at V and 0 bases at J, with 7 bases between. The CDR3 DNA reads as TGTGCCAGCAGTTACCTGTCGTACCAAGAGACCCAGTACTTC. Translated, it gives CASSYLSYQETQYF.

The gene calls are TRBV28 and TRBJ1-1; D is possibly TRBD1 (5 bases). The CDR3 has 14 amino acids. CDR1 is MDHEN, CDR2 SYDVKM, per germline. The V and J ends lost 5 bases and 7 bases respectively, with 17 bases between them. DNA for the CDR3: TGTGCCAGCAGTGGGATAGGTAGAGGGGTTGAAGCTTTCTTT. Protein sequence: CASSGIGRGVEAFF. The full variable domain, completed using reference TRBV28 and TRBJ1-1, is DVKVTQSSRYLVKRTGEKVFLECVQDMDHENMFWYRQDPGLGLRLIYFSYDVKMKEKGDIPEGYSVSREKKERFSLILESASTNQTSMYLCASSGIGRGVEAFFGQGTRLTVV.

The chain's CDR3 is CASSQDPLAGPEGFF. The CDR3, as DNA: TGCGCCAGCAGCCAAGATCCGCTAGCGGGGCCCGAGGGGTTCTTC. V gene TRBV4-1 combines with J gene TRBJ2-1, with TRBD2 identical over 9 bases. V shed 0 bases, J shed 15 bases, and the junction held 12 bases outside the gene matches. The CDR3 totals 15 residues. CDR1 is MGHRA and CDR2 is YSYEKL in the germline V gene.

The J gene is TRBJ1-5, the V gene TRBV29-1; no definite D call. This CDR3 is built from 11 residues. V shed 7 bases and J shed 11 bases, with 15 bases lying between them. Per germline, CDR1 SQVTM and CDR2 ANQGSEA. CDR3 sequence: CSDPGGRAQHF. The CDR3 DNA reads as TGCAGCGACCCAGGCGGACGGGCCCAGCATTTT.

The V gene is TRBV27, the J gene TRBJ2-3; possibly TRBD2 for D (5 bases). The CDR3 is made up of 15 amino acids. V shed 3 bases and J shed 2 bases, with 12 bases lying between them. Per germline, CDR1 MNHEY and CDR2 SMNVEV (reference sequence). CDR3 DNA: TGTGCCAGCAGTTTGGAACACCGGGACACAGATACGCAGTATTTT. Its protein product is CASSLEHRDTDTQYF.

The gene calls are TRBV28 and TRBJ2-3; D remains unclear. Germline CDR1 and CDR2: MDHEN and SYDVKM. With 6 bases removed from V and 1 base from J, the gap between germline ends came to 14 bases. This CDR3 region has 15 residues. The CDR3 region has the DNA TGTGCCAGCAGACCACAAGGCGAGGGCACAGATACGCAGTATTTT. The encoded protein is CASRPQGEGTDTQYF.

This clone was counted once. V usage is TRBV4-3 and J usage is TRBJ1-2, with D uncertain. The CDR3 totals 15 residues. Looked up from germline, CDR1 is LGHNA and CDR2 is YSLEER. The V gene lost 0 bases and the J gene lost 4 bases, with 12 bases spanning the gap. CDR3 DNA: TGCGCCAGCAGCCAAGATCGGCAGGCTGGCTATGGCTACACCTTC. Protein: CASSQDRQAGYGYTF.

Only a few counts were recorded for this clone. The chain is built from TRBV19 and TRBJ1-6; weak D call: TRBD1 (6 bases). The V end lost 8 bases, the J end lost 6 bases, and 11 bases lay between the germline ends. The length of the CDR3 is 13 residues. Looked up from germline, CDR1 is LNHDA and CDR2 is SQIVND (reference sequence). The CDR3 coding sequence is TGTGCCAGTGCCCAGGGGAGTAATTCACCCCTCCACTTT. Translating gives CASAQGSNSPLHF.

This clone was picked up one time. The rearrangement uses TRBV30 and TRBJ2-7; 8 positions match TRBD1. This CDR3 has 15 residues. V shed 2 bases, J shed 3 bases, and the junction held 9 bases outside the gene matches. Germline assignment: CDR1 GTSNPN and CDR2 SVGIG (reference sequence). For the CDR3, the DNA is TGTGCCTGGAGTCGCCCCAGACAGGGGATCTACGAGCAGTACTTC. Its translation is CAWSRPRQGIYEQYF. The full variable domain, with the rest looked up from reference TRBV30 and TRBJ2-7, is SQTIHQWPATLVQPVGSPLSLECTVEGTSNPNLYWYRQAAGRGLQLLFYSVGIGQISSEVPQNLSASRPQDRQFILSSKKLLLSDSGFYLCAWSRPRQGIYEQYFGPGTRLTVT.

The chain recombines TRBV9 with TRBJ1-1; no clear D. The CDR3 covers 12 residues. Trimming pared 4 bases from V and 10 bases from J, leaving 14 bases between. The germline V gene has CDR1 SGDLS and CDR2 YYNGEE. The CDR3 nucleotides read TGTGCCAGCAGCACTGGGGATTTGGGAGCTTTCTTT. Protein product: CASSTGDLGAFF.

The chain combines TRBV28 with TRBJ1-1; D not certain. The CDR3 runs 11 residues. The V end lost 6 bases, the J end lost 4 bases, and 6 bases lay between the germline ends. Germline-derived CDR1 and CDR2 are MDHEN and SYDVKM. For the CDR3, the DNA is TGTGCCAGCAGCATTGGCACTGAAGCTTTCTTT. Residues: CASSIGTEAFF. The complete variable domain, with remaining parts taken from reference TRBV28 and TRBJ1-1, reads DVKVTQSSRYLVKRTGEKVFLECVQDMDHENMFWYRQDPGLGLRLIYFSYDVKMKEKGDIPEGYSVSREKKERFSLILESASTNQTSMYLCASSIGTEAFFGQGTRLTVV.

The chain carries TRBV27 and TRBJ1-2, with TRBD1 as a possible D gene (5 bases). The CDR3 consists of 13 residues. Germline CDR1 and CDR2: MNHEY and SMNVEV (reference sequence). Trimming stripped 2 bases from V and 4 bases from J, with 8 bases between. The DNA for the CDR3 is TGTGCCAGCAGTTTACAGGGACTCTATGGCTACACCTTC. It translates to CASSLQGLYGYTF.

This CDR3 reads CASSLPSGSNTGELFF. The CDR3 region has the DNA TGTGCCAGCAGCTTACCTAGCGGCTCGAACACCGGGGAGCTGTTTTTT. The rearrangement joins TRBV11-3 to TRBJ2-2; TRBD2 agrees at 7 bases. Germline-derived CDR1 and CDR2 are SGHNT and YENEEA. The CDR3 runs to 16 residues. V shed 2 bases and J 0 bases; nucleotides not matched to a gene: 3.